This TCR beta chain was identified during a study of blood T cell repertoires in COVID-19. Study summary: The origin of the acute and convalescent COVID-19 samples was the United States, Italy and Spain. PBMCs, B-cell-depleted T cells, or T cells were the source of the cDNA or gDNA that made up the material.

One Seattle source followed patients from active infection through their disease course. The CDR3 length is 12 residues. The V end was cut by 2 bases, the J end by 6 bases, with 7 bases between. Germline V gene sequence: CDR1 LNHDA, CDR2 SQIVND (reference sequence). In the original workflow: Counts of nucleated cells, estimated from reference gene primer amplification, were obtained. Using immunoSEQ multiplex PCR, the repertoire was profiled, and TCRdb retains in-frame clones only, with some absent. From that table come the V and J calls and clone size; the DNA was used to work out D and trimming. The sample shows about 310,000 clones, 90% of them seen only once.

The chain combines TRBV19 with TRBJ1-1; D may be TRBD1 (5 bases). The sequenced sample was peripheral blood. The source is a woman aged 40-49 years with COVID-19, enrolled during active disease. The DNA of the CDR3 is TGTGCCAGTAGTATACGGGGGTCTGAAGCTTTCTTT. Amino acid sequence: CASSIRGSEAFF.